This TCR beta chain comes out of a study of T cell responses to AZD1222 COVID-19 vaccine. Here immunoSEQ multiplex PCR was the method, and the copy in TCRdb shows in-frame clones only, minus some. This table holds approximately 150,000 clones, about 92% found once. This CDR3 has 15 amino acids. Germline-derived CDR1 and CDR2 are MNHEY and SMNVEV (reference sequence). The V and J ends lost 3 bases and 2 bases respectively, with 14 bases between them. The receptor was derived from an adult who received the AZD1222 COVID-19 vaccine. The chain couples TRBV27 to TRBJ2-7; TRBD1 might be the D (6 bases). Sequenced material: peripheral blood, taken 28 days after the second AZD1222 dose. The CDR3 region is CASSLHAGVAYEQYF. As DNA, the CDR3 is TGTGCCAGCAGTTTGCACGCAGGGGTTGCCTACGAGCAGTACTTC.